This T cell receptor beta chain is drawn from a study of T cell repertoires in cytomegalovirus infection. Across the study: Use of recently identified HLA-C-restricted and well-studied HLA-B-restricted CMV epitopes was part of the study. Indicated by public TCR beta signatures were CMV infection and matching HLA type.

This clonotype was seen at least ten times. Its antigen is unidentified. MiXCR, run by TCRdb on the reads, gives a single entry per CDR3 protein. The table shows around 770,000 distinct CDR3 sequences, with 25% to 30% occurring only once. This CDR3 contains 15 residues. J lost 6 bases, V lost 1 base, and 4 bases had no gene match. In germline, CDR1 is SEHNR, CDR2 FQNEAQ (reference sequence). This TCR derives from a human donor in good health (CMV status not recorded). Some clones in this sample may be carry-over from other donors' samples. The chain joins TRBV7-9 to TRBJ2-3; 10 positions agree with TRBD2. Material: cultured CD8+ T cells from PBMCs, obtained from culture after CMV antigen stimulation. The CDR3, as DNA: TGTGCCAGCAGCTTAGGGAGCGGGGGGGCTGATACGCAGTATTTT. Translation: CASSLGSGGADTQYF. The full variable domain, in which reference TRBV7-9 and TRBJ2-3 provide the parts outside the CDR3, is DTGVSQNPRHKITKRGQNVTFRCDPISEHNRLYWYRQTLGQGPEFLTYFQNEAQLEKSRLLSDRFSAERPKGSFSTLEIQRTEQGDSAMYLCASSLGSGGADTQYFGPGTRLTVL.